This T cell receptor (beta chain) emerged from a study of cytomegalovirus exposure and HLA in healthy donors. Study-wide background: The 120 validation repertoires and the roughly 680 first-cohort repertoires shared a platform, a later analysis reported.

Study findings and constraints: Listed as cytomegalovirus-associated were 150 to 200 TCR beta chains. The tendency of first-cohort TCR clusters to co-occur in the roughly 130 validation repertoires was the finding of a later analysis. Accounts indicate the classifier identified cytomegalovirus status with strong specificity and sensitivity.

Points on this clone: The antigen is not known.

Germline V CDR1 and CDR2: MNHEY, SVGAGI. V lost 0 bases and J lost 5, with 7 bases in between. CDR3 length equals 13 residues. TCRdb's copy holds only in-frame clones and misses some; the assay was immunoSEQ multiplex PCR. Of more than 200,000 clones listed, roughly 91% are singletons. Material for sequencing was PBMCs. The source of this sequence is a woman between 25 and 40 years old in good health and CMV-seronegative. The rearrangement joins TRBV6-5 to TRBJ1-1; D call uncertain. The CDR3 DNA is TGTGCCAGCAGTTACTCGCCAGAGACTGAAGCTTTCTTT. Translated: CASSYSPETEAFF.